Sequencing of this TCR beta chain was carried out in a study of early T cells in non-severe SARS-CoV-2 infection. At the level of the study: Unsorted whole-blood RNA was sequenced in bulk, leaving chains unpaired.

Study outcomes and limitations: Lookups in VDJdb leaned toward anti-spike CD8 responses and missed private and CD4 specificities.

In the library, individual cDNA molecules carried attached unique molecular identifiers. TCRdb reprocessed the 5' RACE reads via MiXCR and lists one record per CDR3 protein. The table includes roughly 58,000 distinct CDR3 sequences, 5.5% to 7.5% detected once. This clonotype has only a few counts. Its antigen remains unidentified. Trimming left V 2 bases short and J 8 bases short, with 10 bases between. Germline V CDR1 and CDR2: MNHEY, SVGAGI. The CDR3 extends over 14 amino acids. This sequence originates from an adult who was a healthcare worker with PCR-confirmed SARS-CoV-2 infection or an uninfected control (not recorded which). The genes are TRBV6-5 and TRBJ1-6; a weak D match, TRBD1 (5 bases). The sample consisted of whole blood. DNA for the CDR3: TGTGCCAGCAGTTACGGGGGAGCGGATTCACCCCTCCACTTT. Encoded protein: CASSYGGADSPLHF.